This TCR beta chain was retrieved from a study of T cells in Graves' hyperthyroidism and ophthalmopathy. At the level of the study: Peripheral blood collection took place at initial diagnosis, before any treatment.

The V gene lost 3 bases and the J gene lost 0 bases, with 6 bases spanning the gap. The CDR3 is made up of 15 amino acids. The sample holds many counts of this clonotype. Researchers took RNA transcripts and amplified the TCR beta CDR3 regions from them. An initial round of RT-PCR targeting the TCR CDR3 relied on the HTBI primer set. TCRdb itself ran the multiplex PCR reads through MiXCR, one entry per CDR3 protein. Of approximately 380,000 distinct CDR3 sequences in the sample, around 20% are singletons; the top ten hold less than 45%. Fresh peripheral blood, about 10 ml of it, supplied the PBMCs. Sequenced material: blood. The clonotype comes from a man aged 18 to 35 with Graves' ophthalmopathy. This chain connects TRBV12-3 or TRBV12-4 to TRBJ2-6; no clear D gene. The CDR3 spells CASSFGFSGANVLTF. Here the CDR3 DNA reads TGTGCCAGCAGTTTTGGGTTCTCTGGGGCCAACGTCCTGACTTTC.